This entry concerns a single T cell receptor beta chain. What it recognizes is unknown. From germline, CDR1 is DFQATT and CDR2 SNEGSKA (reference sequence). This CDR3 is 14 amino acids long. This entry is derived from a study of blood T cells in healthy people across ages. Alongside a J-beta primer mix, a sample-barcoded 5' primer served in a second PCR lasting 7 to 11 cycles. In TCRdb, the 5' RACE reads were re-called with MiXCR into one record per CDR3 protein. The sample has around 700,000 distinct CDR3 sequences; approximately 25% are singletons. Overall study findings and caveats: Expanded clonotype shifts may have been confounded, as the donors had an unknown CMV status. Naive CD4+ cells and diversity were both higher in long-lived donors than in aged donors.

The same data also went into a second study, on T cells of mothers and their children. This second study says: Thymic selection molds TCR recombination output in a comparable way in related and unrelated pairs.

The TCR comes from a boy younger than 18 in good health. The sequenced sample was blood. The chain has TRBV20-1 and TRBJ2-5; weak D call: TRBD1 (5 bases). The J call is uncertain, as TRBJ2-7 better fits the DNA end. The DNA of the CDR3 is TGCAGTGCTAGAACTCCAGGGATTGCCTACGAGCAGTACTTC. This codes for CSARTPGIAYEQYF.